The clone carrying this T cell receptor (beta chain) was picked up a small number of times. Its target is unknown. This CDR3 contains 16 residues. From germline, CDR1 is LGHNA and CDR2 YSLEER. The V end lost 0 bases, the J end lost 2 bases, and 14 bases lay between the germline ends. This entry is derived from a study of T-cell memory formation after mild COVID-19. Study-wide findings and caveats: Among CD4+ contracting clones, most were CM and EM, and CD8+ ones EMRA. A balance of CD4 and CD8 characterized clones contracting day 15 to 85, whereas later expanders leaned CD4+.

One entry per CDR3 protein, called by TCRdb with MiXCR from the 5' RACE reads. Of around 340,000 distinct CDR3 sequences detected, about 15% appear once; the ten largest clones hold about 22%. V is TRBV4-3 and J is TRBJ2-7, with D unclear. The sequencing input was PBMCs or a T cell subset sorted from them (not recorded which). The sequence came from a man aged 18 to 29 who had mild COVID-19 (a few samples of this study predate the infection). Cell type and time point are not known. The CDR3 loop reads CASSQDRSWAPYEQYF. CDR3 sequence (DNA): TGCGCCAGCAGCCAAGATAGGAGTTGGGCCCCCTACGAGCAGTACTTC.